A selection of T cell receptor beta chains follows, all from one sample in a study of cytomegalovirus exposure and HLA in healthy donors. Profiling relied on immunoSEQ multiplex PCR, and the TCRdb table lists in-frame clones only, not all of them. Here the sample spans 150,000 to 200,000 clones, 75% to 95% being singletons. The sequenced material came from PBMCs. Receptor source: a woman between 18 and 29 years old in good health and CMV-seropositive. CDR3s include the opening cysteine and the closing phenylalanine or tryptophan. Each record gives: V gene, D gene, J gene, clone size, CDR3 DNA, CDR3 protein. D genes are given only for firm matches. The size field is filled for only some rows; it gives once, few, many or a size class.

v_call: TRBV29-1; d_call: TRBD2; j_call: TRBJ2-3; clone_size: NA; cdr3_nt: TGCAGCGCCTGCCCATCTAGCGGTCTCACAGATACGCAGTATTTT; cdr3_aa: CSACPSSGLTDTQYF
v_call: TRBV5-4; d_call: TRBD2; j_call: TRBJ2-3; clone_size: NA; cdr3_nt: TGTGCCAGCAGCTTGGGGTCGGGAGGCCCCACAGATACGCAGTATTTT; cdr3_aa: CASSLGSGGPTDTQYF
v_call: TRBV7-2; d_call: NA; j_call: TRBJ1-6; clone_size: NA; cdr3_nt: TGTGCCAGCAGCCGACGGCCGACAGTCACCTATAATTCACCCCTCCACTTT; cdr3_aa: CASSRRPTVTYNSPLHF
v_call: TRBV6-6; d_call: TRBD1; j_call: TRBJ1-2; clone_size: NA; cdr3_nt: TGTGCCAGCAGTTACTCGACACAGGGGTCGGGCTATGGCTACACCTTC; cdr3_aa: CASSYSTQGSGYGYTF
v_call: TRBV19; d_call: NA; j_call: TRBJ2-1; clone_size: NA; cdr3_nt: TGTGCCAGTAGTATCGTCCAGGGTAAGCAGTTCTTC; cdr3_aa: CASSIVQGKQFF
v_call: TRBV28; d_call: NA; j_call: TRBJ2-3; clone_size: NA; cdr3_nt: TGTGCCAGCAGTTCCTACCAGGGCTCCACAGATACGCAGTATTTT; cdr3_aa: CASSSYQGSTDTQYF
v_call: TRBV2; d_call: TRBD1; j_call: TRBJ2-5; clone_size: NA; cdr3_nt: TGTGCCAGCAGTTCAGGACCCGGGACAGGGGGCCAGACCCAGTACTTC; cdr3_aa: CASSSGPGTGGQTQYF
v_call: TRBV11-3; d_call: NA; j_call: TRBJ2-5; clone_size: NA; cdr3_nt: TGTGCCAGCAGCTTAGGAGGGTCGAGGGAGGAGACCCAGTACTTC; cdr3_aa: CASSLGGSREETQYF
v_call: TRBV15; d_call: TRBD2; j_call: TRBJ2-1; clone_size: NA; cdr3_nt: TGTGCCACCAGCAGAGGTAATCTAGCGGGAGGTCCTGAGCAGTTCTTC; cdr3_aa: CATSRGNLAGGPEQFF
v_call: TRBV30; d_call: TRBD1; j_call: TRBJ1-6; clone_size: few; cdr3_nt: TGTGCCTCTAGCCGGGACAGGGCTAATTCACCCCTCCACTTT; cdr3_aa: CASSRDRANSPLHF
v_call: TRBV6-1; d_call: TRBD1; j_call: TRBJ1-2; clone_size: NA; cdr3_nt: TGTGCCAGCAGACAGGGGAGGTATGGCTACACCTTC; cdr3_aa: CASRQGRYGYTF
v_call: TRBV19; d_call: TRBD2; j_call: TRBJ2-1; clone_size: few; cdr3_nt: TGTGCCAGTGGGACTAGCGGGAGCAATGAGCAGTTCTTC; cdr3_aa: CASGTSGSNEQFF
v_call: TRBV4-1; d_call: TRBD2; j_call: TRBJ2-1; clone_size: NA; cdr3_nt: TGCGCCAGCAGCCAATTGGGGCTAGCGGGAGGGAATGAGCAGTTCTTC; cdr3_aa: CASSQLGLAGGNEQFF
v_call: TRBV6-6; d_call: NA; j_call: TRBJ1-1; clone_size: NA; cdr3_nt: TGTGCCAGCAGTTACGGGCAGATGAACACTGAAGCTTTCTTT; cdr3_aa: CASSYGQMNTEAFF